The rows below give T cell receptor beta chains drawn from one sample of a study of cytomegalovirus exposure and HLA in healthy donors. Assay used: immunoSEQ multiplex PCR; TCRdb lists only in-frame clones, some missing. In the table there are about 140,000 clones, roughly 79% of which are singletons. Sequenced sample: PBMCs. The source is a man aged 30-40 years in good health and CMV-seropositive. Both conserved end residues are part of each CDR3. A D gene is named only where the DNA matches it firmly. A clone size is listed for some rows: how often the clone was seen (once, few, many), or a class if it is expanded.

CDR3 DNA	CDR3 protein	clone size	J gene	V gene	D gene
TGTGCCAGCAGCTTTGGGGGAGGGAACGAGCAGTACTTC	CASSFGGGNEQYF	few	TRBJ2-7	TRBV5-4	TRBD2
TGTGCCAGCAGTGAAAACCTGCCGGGTCAGCCCCAGCATTTT	CASSENLPGQPQHF	NA	TRBJ1-5	TRBV2	NA
TGTGCCAGCAGCCGGTTGACAGCGTCTTCAACTAATGAAAAACTGTTTTTT	CASSRLTASSTNEKLFF	few	TRBJ1-4	TRBV13	NA
TGTGCCAGCAGTCAGGGACAGCAAGCTTTCTTT	CASSQGQQAFF	few	TRBJ1-1	TRBV6-5	TRBD1
TGTGCCAGCAGCACTCCGGGACTTGTTAATGAAAAACTGTTTTTT	CASSTPGLVNEKLFF	few	TRBJ1-4	TRBV5-4	NA
TGTGCCAGCAGTTTAGTATCCAACACTGAAGCTTTCTTT	CASSLVSNTEAFF	NA	TRBJ1-1	TRBV6-5	NA
TGCGCCAGCAGAACCCAGGGGCTTGTGACTGAAGCTTTCTTT	CASRTQGLVTEAFF	NA	TRBJ1-1	TRBV10-2	NA
TGTGCCTGGAGTTTTACAGACAGGGGGTTTGGTTCACCCCTCCACTTT	CAWSFTDRGFGSPLHF	NA	TRBJ1-6	TRBV30	TRBD1
TGTGCCAGCAGCTTCGACAGGGCGCGGAACACCGGGGAGCTGTTTTTT	CASSFDRARNTGELFF	NA	TRBJ2-2	TRBV7-8	TRBD1
TGTGCCAGCAGCTTATCGGGGACAGTTCAAAATGAGCAGTTCTTC	CASSLSGTVQNEQFF	NA	TRBJ2-1	TRBV7-3	TRBD1
TGTGCCAGCAGCCTAAACGGGGGGGCCCAAGAGACCCAGTACTTC	CASSLNGGAQETQYF	NA	TRBJ2-5	TRBV7-2	TRBD2
TGCAGCGTTGTCTCGGCAACTAATGAAAAACTGTTTTTT	CSVVSATNEKLFF	NA	TRBJ1-4	TRBV29-1	NA
TGTGCCAGTAGTAGTTACAGCAATCCTCCCGGGAGCGCCCTCCACTTT	CASSSYSNPPGSALHF	NA	TRBJ1-6	TRBV19	NA
TGTGCCAGCAGCACCGGGAGGGGATGGGAGACCCAGTACTTC	CASSTGRGWETQYF	once	TRBJ2-5	TRBV7-9	TRBD2
TGTGCCAGTAGTAGTTACCGGGGGGACCAAGAGACCCAGTACTTC	CASSSYRGDQETQYF	NA	TRBJ2-5	TRBV19	TRBD2
TGTGCCAGTAGTATTAGCGGGAGGTTCTTCGGCAATGAGCAGTTCTTC	CASSISGRFFGNEQFF	few	TRBJ2-1	TRBV19	TRBD2
TGTGCCAGCAGCCGGGACAGCTCTTATGAAAAACTGTTTTTT	CASSRDSSYEKLFF	NA	TRBJ1-4	TRBV11-3	TRBD1
TGTGCTAGTGGCCCCCCGGGCGGGCGGAGTAGCAATCAGCCCCAGCATTTT	CASGPPGGRSSNQPQHF	NA	TRBJ1-5	TRBV12-5	NA
TGTGCCAGCAGTGATGCGGCTAGTATTTACAATGAGCAGTTCTTC	CASSDAASIYNEQFF	NA	TRBJ2-1	TRBV2	NA
TGTGCCAGCAGCCCGGGGGGCCAGGATAATTCACCCCTCCACTTT	CASSPGGQDNSPLHF	NA	TRBJ1-6	TRBV28	NA
TGTGCCAGCAGCTTGGGCGGACAGACCCTGGGCTACACCTTC	CASSLGGQTLGYTF	NA	TRBJ1-2	TRBV5-8	NA
TGTGCCAGTAGTACATTAAGGGGACAGAGTAACACTGAAGCTTTCTTT	CASSTLRGQSNTEAFF	few	TRBJ1-1	TRBV19	TRBD1
TGTGCCAGCAGCCAAGATCTTCAGAGCACAGATACGCAGTATTTT	CASSQDLQSTDTQYF	NA	TRBJ2-3	TRBV4-2	NA
TGTGCCAGCAACCGACAGAGCGAAGAGACCCAGTACTTC	CASNRQSEETQYF	once	TRBJ2-5	TRBV6-6	NA
TGTGCCAGCAGGGGGACTAGCGGGAGCTCCGGGGAGCTGTTTTTT	CASRGTSGSSGELFF	NA	TRBJ2-2	TRBV7-6	TRBD2
TGCAGCGTTGACGGAGATCATACTCCCTACGAGCAGTACTTC	CSVDGDHTPYEQYF	NA	TRBJ2-7	TRBV29-1	NA
TGTGCCAGCAGTACTCAAAACACCGGGGAGCTGTTTTTT	CASSTQNTGELFF	NA	TRBJ2-2	TRBV27	NA
TGTGCCAGCACCCAATTGGGGGCTCCTCGGCCCCAGCATTTT	CASTQLGAPRPQHF	NA	TRBJ1-5	TRBV28	NA
TGCGCCAGCAGGCCGACAGGGACGGAAGGGACCCAGTACTTC	CASRPTGTEGTQYF	NA	TRBJ2-5	TRBV5-1	TRBD1
TGTGCCAGCAGGGACTACCCGCCTGAGACCCAGTACTTC	CASRDYPPETQYF	NA	TRBJ2-5	TRBV2	NA
TGTGCCAGCAGTCGGACTAGCGGTGACGAGCAGTACTTC	CASSRTSGDEQYF	few	TRBJ2-7	TRBV6-5	TRBD2
TGTGCCAGCACGCGACGTCCAGGACAGGGAGGCTACACCTTC	CASTRRPGQGGYTF	NA	TRBJ1-2	TRBV28	TRBD1
TGTGCCAGCTCACTCCAAGGGACAGCCAATCAGCCCCAGCATTTT	CASSLQGTANQPQHF	NA	TRBJ1-5	TRBV18	TRBD1
TGTGCCAGCTCACCGACAGGGACCCACGAGCAGTACTTC	CASSPTGTHEQYF	once	TRBJ2-7	TRBV18	TRBD1
TGTGCCAGCAGCCAAGATGGGAGATCGCATGGCTACACCTTC	CASSQDGRSHGYTF	once	TRBJ1-2	TRBV14	NA
TGTGCCAGCAGCGTCTCAGGGGCGGACGGGGAGCTGTTTTTT	CASSVSGADGELFF	NA	TRBJ2-2	TRBV9	NA
TGTGCCAGCAGCGGACAGGGGGCCTCCTACGAGCAGTACTTC	CASSGQGASYEQYF	NA	TRBJ2-7	TRBV9	TRBD1
TGTGCCAGTATGCCCGCCCGGGGTTATGGCACAGATACGCAGTATTTT	CASMPARGYGTDTQYF	few	TRBJ2-3	TRBV19	NA
TGTGCCAGCTCAACACCAGGGGATTACGGTGAAAAACTGTTTTTT	CASSTPGDYGEKLFF	NA	TRBJ1-4	TRBV18	NA
TGTGCCAGCAGTTTTGGCCATGGGACACCCACCTACGAGCAGTACTTC	CASSFGHGTPTYEQYF	NA	TRBJ2-7	TRBV28	NA
TGTGCCAGCAGTTGGGGACAGGGGGCGGTCGGGGCCAACGTCCTGACTTTC	CASSWGQGAVGANVLTF	NA	TRBJ2-6	TRBV27	TRBD1
TGTGCCAGCAGTGGTGACAGGGGCGTTTCTTTTAATAGCAATCAGCCCCAGCATTTT	CASSGDRGVSFNSNQPQHF	NA	TRBJ1-5	TRBV2	TRBD1
TGTGCCAGCAGCTTCCAGGCAGGTGCAATGGGGCAGTTCTTC	CASSFQAGAMGQFF	NA	TRBJ2-1	TRBV7-2	NA
TGTGCCAGCAGCAAAGCCCCGCGGCCGGGAGATGGTGAGCAGTACTTC	CASSKAPRPGDGEQYF	few	TRBJ2-7	TRBV21-1	NA
TGTGCCAGCCACGCCCAACCCGGGAGCGAGGACGAGCAGTACTTC	CASHAQPGSEDEQYF	few	TRBJ2-7	TRBV7-2	NA
TGTGCCAGCAGTACTATAATGAACACTGAAGCTTTCTTT	CASSTIMNTEAFF	NA	TRBJ1-1	TRBV2	NA
TGTGCCAGCCATGGGGGCCGGTTAGATACGCAGTATTTT	CASHGGRLDTQYF	NA	TRBJ2-3	TRBV2	NA
TGTGCCAGCAGGGAAGGGACTAGTTGGTACAATGAGCAGTTCTTC	CASREGTSWYNEQFF	NA	TRBJ2-1	TRBV27	TRBD2
TGTGCCAGCAGCGTAGATCACCTGTCGGGAGAGACCCAGTACTTC	CASSVDHLSGETQYF	NA	TRBJ2-5	TRBV9	NA
TGTGCCAGCAGCTCAGCGGGGTGGGGGTTTACGCAGTATTTT	CASSSAGWGFTQYF	NA	TRBJ2-3	TRBV7-3	TRBD2
TGTGCCAGTAGCGACAGTTCGGGCGAGCAGTACTTC	CASSDSSGEQYF	NA	TRBJ2-7	TRBV19	NA
TGTGCCAGCAGCTCACCGACTGACAGGGGGCTAGAAGATACGCAGTATTTT	CASSSPTDRGLEDTQYF	NA	TRBJ2-3	TRBV7-9	TRBD1
TGTGCCATCAGTGAGTCGACTACGTCTAATGAAAAACTGTTTTTT	CAISESTTSNEKLFF	NA	TRBJ1-4	TRBV10-3	NA
TGTGCCAGCAGCTTAGGCGGGAGTAGAAACGAGCAGTACTTC	CASSLGGSRNEQYF	NA	TRBJ2-7	TRBV11-3	TRBD2
TGCGCCAGCAGCGACCCTGGAATAGGGGCTTTCTCCTCCTACGAGCAGTACTTC	CASSDPGIGAFSSYEQYF	NA	TRBJ2-7	TRBV5-1	NA
TGTGCCAGCAGCCCAGGGACAGGGTGGTCACCCCTCCACTTT	CASSPGTGWSPLHF	NA	TRBJ1-6	TRBV11-3	TRBD1
TGTGCCAGCAGCCAATCTTGGGCAGGGGTGACTGAAGCTTTCTTT	CASSQSWAGVTEAFF	once	TRBJ1-1	TRBV16	NA